The 6 T cell receptor beta chains in this list originate from one sample, sequenced in a study of blood T cell repertoires in COVID-19. Some clones are missing from TCRdb's copy, which holds only in-frame ones; the method was immunoSEQ multiplex PCR. Among around 61,000 clones listed, roughly 81% were seen once. Sequencing was carried out using peripheral blood. The source is a man older than 75 with acute or convalescent COVID-19.

The CDR3 sequence: CASSLSASGSNTQYF. CDR3 DNA sequence: TGTGCCAGCAGCTTATCCGCTAGCGGGTCAAATACGCAGTATTTT. V gene TRBV7-8 combines with J gene TRBJ2-3, with TRBD2 matching 8 bases. Trimming at V came to 2 bases and at J to 7 bases, leaving 8 bases not matched to a gene. Per germline, CDR1 SGHVS and CDR2 FQNEAQ. CDR3 size: 15 residues. Together with reference TRBV7-8 and TRBJ2-3, the CDR3 gives the full variable domain: GAGVSQSPRYKVAKRGQDVALRCDPISGHVSLFWYQQALGQGPEFLTYFQNEAQLDKSGLPSDRFFAERPEGSVSTLKIQRTQQEDSAVYLCASSLSASGSNTQYFGPGTRLTVL.

The rearrangement joins TRBV19 to TRBJ2-3; a possible D gene is TRBD1 (5 bases). V gave up 7 bases and J gave up 2 bases, with 10 bases separating them. The germline V gene has CDR1 LNHDA and CDR2 SQIVND (reference sequence). The CDR3 has 13 amino acids. The CDR3, as DNA: TGTGCCAGTATCCCGGACAACACAGATACGCAGTATTTT. Residues: CASIPDNTDTQYF. The whole variable domain, remainder taken from reference TRBV19 and TRBJ2-3, is DGGITQSPKYLFRKEGQNVTLSCEQNLNHDAMYWYRQDPGQGLRLIYYSQIVNDFQKGDIAEGYSVSREKKESFPLTVTSAQKNPTAFYLCASIPDNTDTQYFGPGTRLTVL.

The chain joins TRBV5-1 to TRBJ2-3, with 7 bases matching TRBD1. CDR3 length: 15 amino acids. J was trimmed by 3 bases and V by 0 bases; bases with no gene match: 4. The germline V gene encodes CDR1 SGHRS and CDR2 YFSETQ. The chain's CDR3 is CASSLEGGGTDTQYF. The CDR3 DNA sequence: TGCGCCAGCAGCTTGGAAGGGGGCGGGACAGATACGCAGTATTTT.

This clone was picked up a small number of times. The J gene is TRBJ1-3, the V gene TRBV15; D is unclear. Germline V gene data show CDR1 as LNHNV and CDR2 as YYDKDF (reference sequence). CDR3 size: 14 residues. The V end was cut by 4 bases, the J end by 4 bases, with 11 bases between. CDR3 coding DNA: TGTGCCACCAGCACTCGAGTACGAGGAAACACCATATATTTT. Residues: CATSTRVRGNTIYF. The variable domain in full, with the rest retrieved from reference TRBV15 and TRBJ1-3, is DAMVIQNPRYQVTQFGKPVTLSCSQTLNHNVMYWYQQKSSQAPKLLFHYYDKDFNNEADTPDNFQSRRPNTSFCFLDIRSPGLGDTAMYLCATSTRVRGNTIYFGEGSWLTVV.

The V and J genes are TRBV7-2 and TRBJ2-7; TRBD2 aligns across 12 bases. Germline CDR1 is SGHTA and CDR2 is FQGNSA. The CDR3 runs 16 residues. V was clipped by 5 bases and J by 0 bases; unmatched bases: 5. CDR3: CASSRTSGDSSYEQYF. The CDR3 DNA reads as TGTGCCAGCAGCAGGACTAGCGGGGACAGCTCCTACGAGCAGTACTTC.

V gene TRBV10-2 combines with J gene TRBJ2-1; 7 bases map to TRBD2. J lost 6 bases, V lost 6 bases, and 8 bases had no gene match. The CDR3 totals 14 residues. The germline V gene encodes CDR1 WSHSY and CDR2 SAAADI. This CDR3 reads CASSGSGTINEQFF. CDR3 nucleotides: TGCGCCAGCAGCGGCAGCGGGACGATCAATGAGCAGTTCTTC.